This T cell receptor (beta chain) appears in the sequencing data of a study of control samples from healthy donors and cancer patients. Clones were read by immunoSEQ multiplex PCR, and TCRdb kept only the in-frame ones, dropping some. The sample carries tens of thousands of clones, 90% to 95% recorded once. This clonotype was obtained from a man in his fifties or sixties with lung cancer. The sequenced sample was PBMCs.

The CDR3 spells CASSPTSGGINEQFF. DNA for the CDR3: TGCGCCAGCAGCCCCACTAGCGGGGGAATAAATGAGCAGTTCTTC. The J gene is TRBJ2-1, the V gene TRBV4-3; 11 bases line up with TRBD2. The V and J ends lost 4 bases and 7 bases, in that order; junction bases with no gene match: 6. The CDR3 is 15 amino acids. CDR1 is LGHNA, CDR2 YSLEER, per germline.